This T cell receptor (beta chain) was sequenced in a study of blood T cell repertoires in COVID-19. Study information: Some COVID-19 samples were acute and others convalescent; all came from the United States, Italy and Spain. From T cells, B-cell-depleted T cells, or PBMCs came the material, which was cDNA or gDNA.

Authors' analysis steps: How many nucleated cells were present was estimated from reference gene primer amplification. Sequenced by immunoSEQ multiplex PCR; TCRdb stores in-frame clones only, minus some. V, J and clone size derive from that table, while D and trimming were established from the DNA sequence. The data show roughly 42,000 clones, roughly 90% seen once. The CDR3 runs 18 residues. The germline gives CDR1 SGHVS, CDR2 FNYEAQ. The V segment lost 1 base and the J segment 1 base; nucleotides outside the gene matches: 6. The sequencing sample was made of peripheral blood. This sequence joins TRBV7-6 and TRBJ2-2; 10 bases map to TRBD2. This sequence originates from a man aged 45 to 65 with active COVID-19. Here the CDR3 DNA reads TGTGCCAGCAGCTTAGATGGGCGACTAGCGGGGAACACCGGGGAGCTGTTTTTT. Protein: CASSLDGRLAGNTGELFF.